These 28 T cell receptor beta chains share one sample of origin, sequenced in a study of blood T cells in healthy people across ages. A J-beta primer mix and a sample-barcoded 5' primer were used in a second PCR of roughly 6 to 12 cycles. TCRdb reprocessed the 5' RACE reads with MiXCR, giving one entry per CDR3 protein. The sample includes fewer than 750,000 distinct CDR3 sequences, around 48% seen only once; the top ten take 20% to 25%. Sequenced sample: blood. All receptors derive from a man aged 80 or over in good health.

This clonotype was seen only a few times. J is TRBJ2-3 and V is TRBV7-8; 7 bases match TRBD2. CDR1 and CDR2 (germline): SGHVS, FQNEAQ. Trimming at V came to 5 bases and at J to 8 bases, leaving 7 bases not matched to a gene. The CDR3 has 13 residues. The CDR3 loop is CASSLRLAGTQYF. In DNA form, the CDR3 reads TGTGCCAGCAGCCTGCGACTAGCTGGTACGCAGTATTTT.

This clonotype was counted a single time. One end of the junction does not line up with germline, which may come from a read error. The chain couples TRBV6-5 to TRBJ2-2; either TRBD1 or TRBD2 may supply D (5 bases each). This CDR3 has 14 amino acids. Germline CDR1 MNHEY, CDR2 SVGAGI. DNA for the CDR3: TGTGCCAGCACCCGGGGTTCGAACACCGGGGCGCTGTTTTTT. Translated, it gives CASTRGSNTGALFF.

This chain uses TRBV7-9 with TRBJ1-1, with 7 bases lining up with TRBD1. Per the germline V gene, CDR1 is SEHNR and CDR2 is FQNEAQ (reference sequence). The J segment lost 5 bases and the V segment lost 4 bases, leaving 13 bases of the junction unmatched. The CDR3 sequence is 16 residues long. In nucleotides, the CDR3 is TGTGCCAGCAGCTCCGGATTAGAAGGGGGCTGGACTGAAGCTTTCTTT. It translates to CASSSGLEGGWTEAFF.

The CDR3 DNA sequence: TGTGCCAGCGCAGCGCGGGCCTTCAATGAGCAGTTCTTC. Its translation is CASAARAFNEQFF. This chain uses TRBV11-2 with TRBJ2-1, with D maybe TRBD2 (5 bases). The V gene's germline CDR1 is SGHAT and CDR2 FQNNGV. Trimming took 8 bases from V and 6 from J, leaving 14 bases between them. The CDR3 runs to 13 residues.

The rearrangement links TRBV20-1 to TRBJ2-3; TRBD2 is a possible D gene (6 bases). Germline CDR1 and CDR2: DFQATT and SNEGSKA (reference sequence). This CDR3 has 15 residues. Trimming pared 3 bases from V and 6 bases from J, leaving 19 bases between. The CDR3: CSASGLPGEGDTQYF. As DNA, the CDR3 is TGCAGTGCTAGCGGCTTACCGGGAGAAGGGGATACGCAGTATTTT.

This clonotype has a count of ten or more. This chain links TRBV6-5 with TRBJ2-7; D is undetermined. With 2 bases removed from V and 4 bases from J, the gap between germline ends came to 3 bases. This CDR3 region has 11 residues. Germline V gene lookup returns CDR1 MNHEY and CDR2 SVGAGI. CDR3 in amino acids: CASSYKYEQYF. The DNA of the CDR3 is TGTGCCAGCAGTTACAAGTACGAGCAGTACTTC.

The chain has TRBV7-2 and TRBJ2-2, with 12 nucleotides matching TRBD2. The germline CDR1 and CDR2 sequences are SGHTA and FQGNSA. The CDR3 is made up of 16 amino acids. V lost 5 bases, J lost 5 bases, and 6 bases stayed unmatched. The CDR3 region is CASSIGTSGPTGELFF. CDR3 DNA sequence: TGTGCCAGCAGCATTGGGACTAGCGGGCCGACCGGGGAGCTGTTTTTT.

Remarks on this clonotype: Just one base apart from a much larger clone, this may be a read error. The J gene is TRBJ2-1, the V gene TRBV6-5; TRBD2 matches at 9 bases. Matching the DNA end better, TRBJ2-7 makes the J call doubtful. The CDR3 sequence is 15 residues long. Germline V lookup: CDR1 MNHEY, CDR2 SVGAGI. The DNA of the CDR3 is TGTGCCAGCGGGCGGGAGGGGAACTCCTACAATGGGCAGTACTTC. It translates to CASGREGNSYNGQYF.

This clonotype has just a few counts. The chain combines TRBV20-1 with TRBJ2-1, with TRBD2 matching 8 bases. This CDR3 is 14 amino acids long. The trim removed 3 bases at V and 5 bases at J, leaving 6 bases unmatched. Looked up from germline, CDR1 is DFQATT and CDR2 is SNEGSKA (reference sequence). In DNA form, the CDR3 reads TGCAGTGCTAGGGGACTAGTGGGGCACAATGAGCAGTTCTTC. The encoded protein is CSARGLVGHNEQFF.

This clonotype was counted a few times. The chain is built from TRBV7-2 and TRBJ2-7; 8 bases line up with TRBD2. Germline CDR1 is SGHTA and CDR2 is FQGNSA. This CDR3 has 15 residues. Trimming removed 5 bases from V and 0 bases from J; junction bases left unmatched: 6. The CDR3 sequence is CASSLQAGGSYEQYF. The CDR3 nucleotides read TGTGCCAGCAGCCTACAGGCGGGAGGCTCCTACGAGCAGTACTTC.

This clonotype has more than one count but fewer than ten. The chain links TRBV12-3 or TRBV12-4 to TRBJ1-5, with D perhaps matching TRBD1 (6 bases). V gave up 6 bases and J gave up 4 bases, with 19 bases separating them. The CDR3 extends over 16 amino acids. In nucleotides, the CDR3 is TGTGCCAGCAGGGATAACGGGGGGGCCCCGAATCAGCCCCAGCATTTT. This gives the protein CASRDNGGAPNQPQHF.

Remarks on this clonotype: At one boundary the junction diverges from the germline segment, which might be a read error. The chain combines TRBV11-2 with TRBJ2-5; 7 bases map to TRBD2. The better agreement between TRBJ2-4 and the DNA end casts doubt on the J call. The CDR3 has 16 residues. In germline, CDR1 is SGHAT, CDR2 FQNNGV. This chain's CDR3 is CASSSAGTREENIQYF. CDR3 coding DNA: TGTGCTAGCAGCTCAGCCGGGACCCGGGAGGAAAACATTCAGTACTTC.

V is TRBV2 and J is TRBJ2-7; TRBD2 matches at 9 bases. The CDR3 length is 15 residues. The germline CDR1 and CDR2 sequences are SNHLY and FYNNEI. The J segment lost 3 bases and the V segment lost 2 bases, leaving 5 bases of the junction unmatched. The CDR3 is CASSETRTSDYEQYF. CDR3 DNA sequence: TGTGCCAGCAGTGAAACGCGGACTAGCGACTACGAGCAGTACTTC.

The chain uses TRBV4-1 and TRBJ1-2; tentative D call: TRBD1 (5 bases). The CDR3 consists of 14 residues. Germline CDR1 MGHRA, CDR2 YSYEKL. V dropped 3 bases and J dropped 12 bases, with 20 bases sitting between them. As DNA, the CDR3 is TGCGCCAGCAGCCAGTTGGAGGGCAGGGACGGCCACACCTTC. Protein: CASSQLEGRDGHTF.

J is TRBJ2-1 and V is TRBV24-1, with D uncertain. Deletions cut 5 bases from V and 8 bases from J, with 15 bases between. Germline values: CDR1 KGHDR, CDR2 SFDVKD. The CDR3 sequence is 14 residues long. CDR3 region: CATSGVNSFDEQFF. As DNA, the CDR3 is TGTGCCACCAGTGGGGTAAACTCCTTCGATGAGCAGTTCTTC.

This clonotype was observed many times. V and J are TRBV10-3 and TRBJ2-7; D possibly uses TRBD1 or TRBD2 (6 bases each). The length of the CDR3 is 16 residues. The V end lost 6 bases, the J end lost 2 bases, and 20 bases lay between the germline ends. Germline V lookup: CDR1 ENHRY, CDR2 SYGVKD. CDR3 region: CAISSFRGQGPYEQYF. CDR3 bases: TGTGCCATCAGCTCCTTCCGGGGGCAGGGACCCTACGAGCAGTACTTC.

The chain carries TRBV7-2 and TRBJ2-5, with 8 bases fitting TRBD1. The J call is uncertain, as TRBJ2-7 better fits the DNA end. Germline CDR1 SGHTA, CDR2 FQGNSA. CDR3 length equals 14 residues. CDR3 sequence reads: CASSYGQGPHEQYF. The CDR3 nucleotides are TGTGCCAGCAGCTACGGACAGGGTCCCCACGAGCAGTACTTC.

The chain carries TRBV12-5 and TRBJ1-2; tentatively, D is TRBD1 (6 bases). Germline-derived CDR1 and CDR2 are LGHNT and FRNRAP. V lost 7 bases, J lost 5 bases, and 11 bases lay in between. This CDR3 contains 12 residues. CDR3 sequence reads: CASVPDRYGYTF. CDR3 nucleotide sequence: TGTGCTAGTGTTCCGGACAGATATGGCTACACCTTC.

V and J are TRBV20-1 and TRBJ2-7; D possibly corresponds to TRBD2 (5 bases). Germline values: CDR1 DFQATT, CDR2 SNEGSKA (reference sequence). The CDR3 sequence is 14 residues long. V lost 0 bases to trimming and J lost 3 bases, with 12 bases between them. The CDR3 protein is CSARDRLGIYEQYF. CDR3 sequence (DNA): TGCAGTGCTAGAGATCGGCTCGGGATCTACGAGCAGTACTTC.

This chain joins TRBV7-9 and TRBJ2-7, with 7 bases matching TRBD1. Germline lookup yields CDR1 SEHNR and CDR2 FQNEAQ (reference sequence). The V and J ends lost 5 bases and 0 bases, in that order; junction bases with no gene match: 10. The CDR3 length is 16 residues. For the CDR3, the DNA is TGTGCCAGCAGCCGATTGGACAGGCCCAACTCCTACGAGCAGTACTTC. Protein sequence: CASSRLDRPNSYEQYF.

V and J are TRBV20-1 and TRBJ2-1; D possibly corresponds to TRBD2 (5 bases). Trimming took 5 bases from V and 0 from J, leaving 11 bases between them. Germline V gene lookup returns CDR1 DFQATT and CDR2 SNEGSKA (reference sequence). This CDR3 comprises 14 residues. The CDR3 region has the DNA TGCAGTGCTGGACTTCTAAGCTCCTACAATGAGCAGTTCTTC. Protein: CSAGLLSSYNEQFF.

This sequence joins TRBV28 and TRBJ2-4; D is ambiguous. Germline CDR1 is MDHEN and CDR2 is SYDVKM. V was clipped by 3 bases and J by 1 base, with 7 bases between them. The CDR3 length is 14 residues. CDR3 bases: TGTGCCAGCAGTTTGAGGCAGGCCAAAAACATTCAGTACTTC. This codes for CASSLRQAKNIQYF.

A few counts support this clonotype. This sequence joins TRBV3-1 and TRBJ1-2, with D hard to call. Germline values: CDR1 LGHDT, CDR2 YNNKEL (reference sequence). The CDR3 runs to 14 residues. Trimming took off 2 bases at V and 5 bases at J, with 12 bases between the two ends. In nucleotides, the CDR3 is TGTGCCAGCAGCCAACGCGACGCCGGGTATGGCTACACCTTC. Its protein is CASSQRDAGYGYTF. Filled out from reference TRBV3-1 and TRBJ1-2, the complete variable domain reads DTAVSQTPKYLVTQMGNDKSIKCEQNLGHDTMYWYKQDSKKFLKIMFSYNNKELIINETVPNRFSPKSPDKAHLNLHINSLELGDSAVYFCASSQRDAGYGYTFGSGTRLTVV.

This clonotype is a singleton in its sample. The gene calls are TRBV5-1 and TRBJ2-7; D remains ambiguous. CDR1 and CDR2 (germline): SGHRS, YFSETQ. The V and J ends lost 0 bases and 6 bases respectively, with 13 bases between them. This CDR3 has 14 amino acids. In DNA, the CDR3 is TGCGCCAGCAGCTTGGCGTCAGGTGTGGGCGAGCAGTACTTC. Translating gives CASSLASGVGEQYF.

The chain links TRBV15 to TRBJ2-3; 7 bases are a match to TRBD1. The CDR3 consists of 16 residues. The V and J ends lost 4 bases and 3 bases, in that order; junction bases with no gene match: 10. Germline CDR1 LNHNV, CDR2 YYDKDF (reference sequence). CDR3 sequence (DNA): TGTGCCACCAGCACCCGGACAGGAAGATCAACAGATACGCAGTATTTT. Translating it yields CATSTRTGRSTDTQYF.

This clonotype was observed many times. The chain has TRBV18 and TRBJ1-2; 9 nucleotides line up with TRBD1. This CDR3 contains 16 residues. With 2 bases clipped from V and 7 bases from J, the junction kept 11 bases outside the gene matches. The V gene's germline CDR1 is KGHSH and CDR2 LQKENI. Here the CDR3 DNA reads TGTGCCAGCTCACCAAACGAGCAGGGACAGGGTTGTGGCTACACCTTC. Residues: CASSPNEQGQGCGYTF.

The CDR3: CASSLGTAGNTDTQYF. For the CDR3, the DNA is TGTGCCAGCAGTTTAGGCACAGCAGGAAACACAGATACGCAGTATTTT. This sequence joins TRBV12-3 or TRBV12-4 and TRBJ2-3; D is undetermined. V was pared by 1 base and J by 2 bases, with 13 bases between. The CDR3 runs to 16 residues.

This CDR3 reads CSAPLRGTRGQPQHF. CDR3 in DNA: TGCAGTGCTCCATTACGGGGGACGAGGGGACAGCCCCAGCATTTT. The chain has TRBV20-1 and TRBJ1-5, with D maybe TRBD1 (5 bases). Looked up from germline, CDR1 is DFQATT and CDR2 is SNEGSKA (reference sequence). V was clipped by 5 bases and J by 7 bases, with 21 bases between them. The CDR3 has 15 residues.